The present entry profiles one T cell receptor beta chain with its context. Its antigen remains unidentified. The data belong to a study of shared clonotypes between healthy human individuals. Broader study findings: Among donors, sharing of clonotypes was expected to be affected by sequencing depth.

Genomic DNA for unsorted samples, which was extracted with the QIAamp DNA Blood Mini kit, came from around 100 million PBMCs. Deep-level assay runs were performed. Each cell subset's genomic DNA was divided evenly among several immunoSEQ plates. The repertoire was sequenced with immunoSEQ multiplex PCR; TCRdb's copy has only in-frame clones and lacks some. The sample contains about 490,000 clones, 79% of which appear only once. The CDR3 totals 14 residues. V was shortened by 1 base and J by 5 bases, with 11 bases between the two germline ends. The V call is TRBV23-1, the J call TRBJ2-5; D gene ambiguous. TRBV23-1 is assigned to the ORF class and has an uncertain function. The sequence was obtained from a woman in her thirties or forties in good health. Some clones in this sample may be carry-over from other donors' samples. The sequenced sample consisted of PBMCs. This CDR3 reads CASSQFFWRETQYF. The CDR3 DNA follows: TGCGCCAGCAGTCAATTTTTCTGGCGGGAGACCCAGTACTTC.